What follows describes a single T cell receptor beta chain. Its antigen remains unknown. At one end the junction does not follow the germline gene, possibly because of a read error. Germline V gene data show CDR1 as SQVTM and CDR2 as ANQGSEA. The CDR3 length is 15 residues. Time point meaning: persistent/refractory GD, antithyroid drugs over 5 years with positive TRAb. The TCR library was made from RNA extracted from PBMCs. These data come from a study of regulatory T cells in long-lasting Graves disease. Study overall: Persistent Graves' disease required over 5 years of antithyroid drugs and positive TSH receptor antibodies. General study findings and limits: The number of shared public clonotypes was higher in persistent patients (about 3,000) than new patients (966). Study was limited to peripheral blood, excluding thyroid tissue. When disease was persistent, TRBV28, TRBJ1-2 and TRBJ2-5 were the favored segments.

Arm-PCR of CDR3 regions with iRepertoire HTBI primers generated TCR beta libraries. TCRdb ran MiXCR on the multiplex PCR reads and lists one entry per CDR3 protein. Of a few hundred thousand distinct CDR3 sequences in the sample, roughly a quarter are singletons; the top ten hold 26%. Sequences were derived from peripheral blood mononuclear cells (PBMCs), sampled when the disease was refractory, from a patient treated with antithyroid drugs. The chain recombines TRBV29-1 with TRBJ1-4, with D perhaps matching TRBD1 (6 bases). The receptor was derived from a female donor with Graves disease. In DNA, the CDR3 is TGCAGCGTCGCCTCAGGGGCAGCTCTAAATGGAAAACTGTTTTTT. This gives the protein CSVASGAALNGKLFF.